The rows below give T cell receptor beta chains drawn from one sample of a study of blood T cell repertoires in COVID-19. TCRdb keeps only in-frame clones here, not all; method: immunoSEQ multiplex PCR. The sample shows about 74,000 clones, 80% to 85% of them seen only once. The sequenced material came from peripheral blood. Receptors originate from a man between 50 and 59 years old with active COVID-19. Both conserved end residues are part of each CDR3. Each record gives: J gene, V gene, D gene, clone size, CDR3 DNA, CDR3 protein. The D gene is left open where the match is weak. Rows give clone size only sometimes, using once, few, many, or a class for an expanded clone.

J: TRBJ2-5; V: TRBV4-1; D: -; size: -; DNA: TGCGCCAGCAGCCAGGACAGGGAGGGGACCCAGTACTTC; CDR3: CASSQDREGTQYF
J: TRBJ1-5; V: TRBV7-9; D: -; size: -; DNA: TGTGCCAGCAGCGCTAGAGGGAGCAATCAGCCCCAGCATTTT; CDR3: CASSARGSNQPQHF
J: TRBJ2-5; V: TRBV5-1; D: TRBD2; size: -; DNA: TGCGCCAGCAGCTTGATGACTAGCGGGAACCGGGAGACCCAGTACTTC; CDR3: CASSLMTSGNRETQYF
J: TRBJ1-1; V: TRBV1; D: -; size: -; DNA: TGCACCAGCAGCCAACCCTGGACAATCGCCGCTGAAGCTTTCTTT; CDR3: CTSSQPWTIAAEAFF
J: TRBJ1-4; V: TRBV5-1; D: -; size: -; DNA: TGCGCCAGCAGCCTTCGGGGGAGTAATGAAAAACTGTTTTTT; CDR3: CASSLRGSNEKLFF
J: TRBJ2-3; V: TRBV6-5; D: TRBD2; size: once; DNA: TGTGCCAGCAGTTCGCACCTAGCGGATACAGATACGCAGTATTTT; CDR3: CASSSHLADTDTQYF
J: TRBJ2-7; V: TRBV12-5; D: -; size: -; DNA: TGTGCTAGTGGTTTGGGGCAGGGGTCCTACGAGCAGTACTTC; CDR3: CASGLGQGSYEQYF
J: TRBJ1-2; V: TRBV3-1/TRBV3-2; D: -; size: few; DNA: TGTGCCAGAGAGGCCTATGGCTACACCTTC; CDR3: CAREAYGYTF
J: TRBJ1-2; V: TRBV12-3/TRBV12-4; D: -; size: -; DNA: TGTGCCAGCAATACAGGGAACTATGGCTACACCTTC; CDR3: CASNTGNYGYTF
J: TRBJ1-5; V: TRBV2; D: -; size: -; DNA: TGTGCCAGCAGGGGACCACAGGGCTATAGCAATCAGCCCCAGCATTTT; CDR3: CASRGPQGYSNQPQHF
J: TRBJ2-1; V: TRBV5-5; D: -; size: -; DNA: TGTGCCAGCAGGTTGTCCCAGGCGGGGAATGAGCAGTTCTTC; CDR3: CASRLSQAGNEQFF
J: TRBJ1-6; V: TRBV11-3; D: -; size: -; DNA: TGTGCCAGCAGCTTAGGCGCGGATTCACCCCTCCACTTT; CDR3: CASSLGADSPLHF
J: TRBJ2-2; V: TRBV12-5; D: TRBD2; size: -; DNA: TGTGCTAGTGGTTGGGCCTCGAGCGGGAGAACCGGGGAGCTGTTTTTT; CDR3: CASGWASSGRTGELFF
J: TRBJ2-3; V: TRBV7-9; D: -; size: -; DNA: TGTGCCAGCAGCTTCCCCGCAGATACGCAGTATTTT; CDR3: CASSFPADTQYF
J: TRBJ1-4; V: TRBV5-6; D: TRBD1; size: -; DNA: TGTGCCAGCAGCTTGGTTTGGGACAGGGTTGGGGAAAAACTGTTTTTT; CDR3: CASSLVWDRVGEKLFF
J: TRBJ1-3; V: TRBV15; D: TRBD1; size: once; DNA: TGTGCCACCAGCCCGCGGACCCAGGGGGCGCCTGGAAACACCATATATTTT; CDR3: CATSPRTQGAPGNTIYF
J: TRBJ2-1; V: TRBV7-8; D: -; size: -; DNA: TGTGCCAGCAGCTCATTACTAGGTGCAGGTGAACATGAGCAGTTCTTC; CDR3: CASSSLLGAGEHEQFF
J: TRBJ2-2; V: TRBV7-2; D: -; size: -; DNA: TGTGCCAGCAGTCCCGAGGGGGTGGGGGACGGCGGGGAGCTGTTTTTT; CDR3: CASSPEGVGDGGELFF
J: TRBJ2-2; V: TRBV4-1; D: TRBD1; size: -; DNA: TGCGCCAGCAGCCCCTCCCGACAGGGGCTCGGCACCGGGGAGCTGTTTTTT; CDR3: CASSPSRQGLGTGELFF
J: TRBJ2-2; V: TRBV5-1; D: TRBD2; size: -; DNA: TGCGCCAGCAGCTTGGAGGCCGGGACTAGCGGGGGAAGCGGGGAGCTGTTTTTT; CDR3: CASSLEAGTSGGSGELFF
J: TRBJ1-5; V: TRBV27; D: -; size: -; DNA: TGTGCCAGCAGCCCGGGGGAATACGAACGGGGCAATCAGCCCCAGCATTTT; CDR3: CASSPGEYERGNQPQHF
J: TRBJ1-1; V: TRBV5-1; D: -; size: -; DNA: TGCGCCAGCAGCTTGGGGCAGGGCGTAAATGAAGCTTTCTTT; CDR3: CASSLGQGVNEAFF
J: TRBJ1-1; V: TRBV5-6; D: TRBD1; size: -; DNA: TGTGCCAGCAGCTCACGGGACAGGAGTGAAGCTTTCTTT; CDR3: CASSSRDRSEAFF
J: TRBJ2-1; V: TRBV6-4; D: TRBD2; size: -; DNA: TGTGCCAGCAGTGCAACTAGCGGGGGGAGTAATGAGCAGTTCTTC; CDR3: CASSATSGGSNEQFF
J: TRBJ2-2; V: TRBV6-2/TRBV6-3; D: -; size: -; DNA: TGTGCCAGCAGCTTGGGCAAGCTGTTTTTT; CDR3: CASSLGKLFF
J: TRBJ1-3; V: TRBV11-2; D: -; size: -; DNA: TGTGCCAGCAGTCTTCTGGCGGGCTCTGGAAACACCATATATTTT; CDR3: CASSLLAGSGNTIYF
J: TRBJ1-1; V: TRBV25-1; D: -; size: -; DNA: TGTGCCAGCAGTGATCTCCCCGCCGGGAACACTGAAGCTTTCTTT; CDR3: CASSDLPAGNTEAFF
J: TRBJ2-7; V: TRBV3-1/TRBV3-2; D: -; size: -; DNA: TGTGCCAGCAGCCAAGTAAGGCAGGATGTCTACGAGCAGTACTTC; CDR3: CASSQVRQDVYEQYF
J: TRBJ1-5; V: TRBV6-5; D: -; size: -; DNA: TGTGCCAGCAGACACAGTGGCAGCAATCAGCCCCAGCATTTT; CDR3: CASRHSGSNQPQHF
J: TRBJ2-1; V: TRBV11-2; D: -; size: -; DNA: TGTGCCAGCAGCCAGAACAGGGTATCGTCCTACAATGAGCAGTTCTTC; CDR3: CASSQNRVSSYNEQFF
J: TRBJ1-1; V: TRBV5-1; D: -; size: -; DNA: TGCGCCAGCAGCCAAATCGGGACATCTAACACTGAAGCTTTCTTT; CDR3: CASSQIGTSNTEAFF
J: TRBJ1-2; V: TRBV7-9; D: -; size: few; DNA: TGTGCCAGCAGTCGCCAGGGGACCTCCGGCTATGGCTACACCTTC; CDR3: CASSRQGTSGYGYTF
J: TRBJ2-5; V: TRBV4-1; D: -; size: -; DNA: TGCGCCAGCAGCCGATGGCCCGGGGAGACCCAGTACTTC; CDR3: CASSRWPGETQYF
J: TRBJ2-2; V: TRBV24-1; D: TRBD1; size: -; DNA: TGTGCCACCAGTGACTCAAGAGCGACAGGGAGTACCGGGGAGCTGTTTTTT; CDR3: CATSDSRATGSTGELFF